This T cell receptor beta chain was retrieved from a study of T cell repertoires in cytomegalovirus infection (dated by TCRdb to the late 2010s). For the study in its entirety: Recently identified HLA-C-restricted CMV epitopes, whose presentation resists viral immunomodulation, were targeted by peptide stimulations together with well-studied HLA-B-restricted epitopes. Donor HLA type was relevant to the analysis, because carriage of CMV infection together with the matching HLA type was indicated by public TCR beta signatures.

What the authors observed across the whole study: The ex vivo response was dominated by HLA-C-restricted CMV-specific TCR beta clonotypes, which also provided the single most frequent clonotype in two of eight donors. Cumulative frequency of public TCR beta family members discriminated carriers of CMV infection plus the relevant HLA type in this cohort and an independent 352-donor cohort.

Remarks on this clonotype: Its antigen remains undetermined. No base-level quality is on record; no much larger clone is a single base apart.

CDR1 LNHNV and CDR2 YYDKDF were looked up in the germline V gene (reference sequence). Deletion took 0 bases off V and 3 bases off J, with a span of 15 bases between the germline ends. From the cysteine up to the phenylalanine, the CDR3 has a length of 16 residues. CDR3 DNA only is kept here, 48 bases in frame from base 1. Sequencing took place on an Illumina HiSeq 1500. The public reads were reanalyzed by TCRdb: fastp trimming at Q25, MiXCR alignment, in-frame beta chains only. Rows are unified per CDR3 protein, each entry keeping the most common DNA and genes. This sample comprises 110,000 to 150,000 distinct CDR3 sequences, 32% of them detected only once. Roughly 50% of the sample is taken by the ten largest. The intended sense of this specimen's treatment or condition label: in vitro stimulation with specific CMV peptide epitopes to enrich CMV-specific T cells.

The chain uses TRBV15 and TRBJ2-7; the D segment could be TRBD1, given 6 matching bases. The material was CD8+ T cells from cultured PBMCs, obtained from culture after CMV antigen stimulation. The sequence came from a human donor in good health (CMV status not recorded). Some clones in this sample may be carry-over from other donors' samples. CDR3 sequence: CATSRDIGRGFYEQYF. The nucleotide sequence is TGTGCCACCAGCAGAGATATCGGCAGGGGCTTCTACGAGCAGTACTTC.